This paragraph covers one T cell receptor beta chain sequence. The data stem from a study of OX40 agonist ivuxolimab in advanced cancers. Repertoires were generated with immunoSEQ multiplex PCR, while TCRdb's copy carries only in-frame clones and drops some. Of tens of thousands of clones listed, 75% to 90% are singletons. Trimming shortened V by 2 bases and J by 4 bases, and 6 bases separated the two germline ends. CDR3 size: 13 residues. Germline V gene data show CDR1 as SGHAT and CDR2 as FQNNGV. Sequenced here: CD4+ or CD8+ T cells sorted from blood, sampled in a trial of the OX40 agonist ivuxolimab. This clonotype originated in an adult with an advanced solid tumor such as melanoma, head and neck, liver or kidney cancer. The chain couples TRBV11-2 to TRBJ1-5; a weak D match, TRBD1 (6 bases). Written as DNA, the CDR3 is TGTGCCAGCAGCTTACAGGGGAATCAGCCCCAGCATTTT. Its protein product is CASSLQGNQPQHF.